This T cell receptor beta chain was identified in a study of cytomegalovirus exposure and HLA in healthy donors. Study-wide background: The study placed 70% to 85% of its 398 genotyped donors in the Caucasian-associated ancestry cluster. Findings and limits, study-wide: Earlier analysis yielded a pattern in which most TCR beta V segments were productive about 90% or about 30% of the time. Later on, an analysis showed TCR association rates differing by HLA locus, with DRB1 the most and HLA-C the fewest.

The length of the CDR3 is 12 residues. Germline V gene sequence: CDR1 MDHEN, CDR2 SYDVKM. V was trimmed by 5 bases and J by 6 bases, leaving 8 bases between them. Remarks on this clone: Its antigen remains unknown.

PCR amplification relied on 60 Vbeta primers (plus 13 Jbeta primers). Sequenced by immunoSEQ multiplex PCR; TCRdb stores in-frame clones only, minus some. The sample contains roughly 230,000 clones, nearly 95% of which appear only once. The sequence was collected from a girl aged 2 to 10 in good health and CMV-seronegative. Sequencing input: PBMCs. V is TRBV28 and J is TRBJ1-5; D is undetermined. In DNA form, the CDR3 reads TGTGCCAGCAGTCCCATCAGTCAGCCCCAGCATTTT. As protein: CASSPISQPQHF.